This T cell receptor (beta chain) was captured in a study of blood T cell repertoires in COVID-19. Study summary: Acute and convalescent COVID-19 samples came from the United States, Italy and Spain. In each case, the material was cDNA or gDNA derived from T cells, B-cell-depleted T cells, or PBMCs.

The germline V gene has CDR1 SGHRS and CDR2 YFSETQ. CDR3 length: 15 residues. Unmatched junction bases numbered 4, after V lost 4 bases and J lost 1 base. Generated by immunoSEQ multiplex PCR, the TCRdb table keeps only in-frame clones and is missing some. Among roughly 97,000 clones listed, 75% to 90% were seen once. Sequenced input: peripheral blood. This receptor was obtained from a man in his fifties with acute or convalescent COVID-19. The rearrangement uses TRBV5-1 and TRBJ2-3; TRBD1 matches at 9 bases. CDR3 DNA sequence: TGCGCCAGCAGCATCCGACAGGGGGGCACAGATACGCAGTATTTT. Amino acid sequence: CASSIRQGGTDTQYF.